Below, 15 T cell receptor beta chains from the same sample are listed, as sequenced in a study of T cell changes during pregnancy in multiple sclerosis. Here immunoSEQ multiplex PCR was the method, and the copy in TCRdb shows in-frame clones only, minus some. The sample has 40,000 or so clones; roughly 90% are singletons. The input for sequencing was CD4+ T cells from peripheral blood mononuclear cells, taken before pregnancy. These receptors originate from a female donor with multiple sclerosis, enrolled in a pregnancy study.

The chain joins TRBV9 to TRBJ1-2; D possibly corresponds to TRBD1 (5 bases). CDR1 is SGDLS, CDR2 YYNGEE, per germline. Trimming left V 4 bases short and J 3 bases short, with 13 bases between. The CDR3 sequence is 14 residues long. CDR3 sequence: CASSKGVIDYGYTF. CDR3 coding DNA: TGTGCCAGCAGCAAAGGGGTAATCGACTATGGCTACACCTTC.

The chain carries TRBV2 and TRBJ2-3, with 7 nucleotides matching TRBD2. Germline V CDR1 and CDR2: SNHLY, FYNNEI. J lost 2 bases, V lost 7 bases, and 0 bases had no gene match. The CDR3 is 12 amino acids. The CDR3 region has the DNA TGTGCCAGCAAGCGGGACACAGATACGCAGTATTTT. Translating it yields CASKRDTDTQYF.

J is TRBJ1-3 and V is TRBV7-9; D uncertain. The CDR3 spans 16 residues. Germline V gives CDR1 SEHNR, CDR2 FQNEAQ (reference sequence). Trimming pared 0 bases from V and 0 bases from J, leaving 9 bases between. CDR3 sequence (DNA): TGTGCCAGCAGCTTAGCGCTAGGCAGCTCTGGAAACACCATATATTTT. Residues: CASSLALGSSGNTIYF. The variable domain in full, with the rest retrieved from reference TRBV7-9 and TRBJ1-3, is DTGVSQNPRHKITKRGQNVTFRCDPISEHNRLYWYRQTLGQGPEFLTYFQNEAQLEKSRLLSDRFSAERPKGSFSTLEIQRTEQGDSAMYLCASSLALGSSGNTIYFGEGSWLTVV.

This chain joins TRBV2 and TRBJ1-4, with TRBD1 matching 8 bases. V gave up 9 bases and J gave up 10 bases; unmatched junction bases: 10. Germline V gene lookup returns CDR1 SNHLY and CDR2 FYNNEI. This CDR3 is 13 amino acids long. CDR3 residues: CARDRAPQGKLFF. The CDR3 DNA follows: TGTGCCAGGGACAGGGCGCCCCAGGGAAAACTGTTTTTT.

This clone was counted once. J is TRBJ2-3 and V is TRBV7-2; 7 bases match TRBD2. Trimming took 4 bases from V and 2 from J; bases not matched to a gene: 3. The CDR3 has 14 residues. Germline-derived CDR1 and CDR2 are SGHTA and FQGNSA. CDR3 sequence: CASSYRDYTDTQYF. The CDR3 DNA reads TGTGCCAGCAGCTACCGGGACTACACAGATACGCAGTATTTT.

The chain recombines TRBV28 with TRBJ1-2; TRBD1 aligns across 9 bases. The V segment lost 7 bases and the J segment 3 bases; nucleotides outside the gene matches: 9. The CDR3 is 15 amino acids. The germline V gene encodes CDR1 MDHEN and CDR2 SYDVKM. The CDR3 DNA sequence: TGTGCCAGCAATCCGGAGGACAGGGGTTACTATGGCTACACCTTC. Encoded protein: CASNPEDRGYYGYTF.

The chain has TRBV4-1 and TRBJ2-3; TRBD2 is a possible D gene (5 bases). V was pared by 1 base and J by 2 bases, with 10 bases between. Germline assignment: CDR1 MGHRA and CDR2 YSYEKL. This CDR3 comprises 15 residues. CDR3 coding DNA: TGCGCCAGCAGCCAAGGAGCGGCATACACAGATACGCAGTATTTT. Translation: CASSQGAAYTDTQYF.

The V call is TRBV28, the J call TRBJ1-2, with TRBD1 identical over 9 bases. Trimming removed 7 bases from V and 5 bases from J; junction bases left unmatched: 8. The V gene's germline CDR1 is MDHEN and CDR2 SYDVKM. The length of the CDR3 is 14 residues. The CDR3, as DNA: TGTGCCAGCATTGGAACAGGGGGCCCTTATGGCTACACCTTC. It specifies CASIGTGGPYGYTF.

V is TRBV7-2 and J is TRBJ2-2; 8 bases map to TRBD1. The CDR3 extends over 14 amino acids. J gave up 7 bases and V 3 bases, and 4 bases lay outside the gene matches. Germline assignment: CDR1 SGHTA and CDR2 FQGNSA. The CDR3 here is CASSFQGADGELFF. In nucleotides, the CDR3 is TGTGCCAGCAGCTTTCAGGGGGCGGACGGGGAGCTGTTTTTT.

CDR3 DNA: TGTGCCAGCTCACCAGTTGGAGGGACAGGGACTTTTAATGAGCAGTTCTTC. As protein: CASSPVGGTGTFNEQFF. V usage is TRBV18 and J usage is TRBJ2-1; 9 bases fit TRBD1. The CDR3 consists of 17 residues. After removal of 2 bases from V and 7 bases from J, the junction contained 12 bases not matched to a gene. Germline V lookup: CDR1 KGHSH, CDR2 LQKENI. Variable domain in full (rest from reference TRBV18 and TRBJ2-1): NAGVMQNPRHLVRRRGQEARLRCSPMKGHSHVYWYRQLPEEGLKFMVYLQKENIIDESGMPKERFSAEFPKEGPSILRIQQVVRGDSAAYFCASSPVGGTGTFNEQFFGPGTRLTVL.

The chain has TRBV29-1 and TRBJ1-5; D unresolved. Germline CDR1 is SQVTM and CDR2 is ANQGSEA. CDR3 length equals 13 residues. V shed 4 bases and J shed 0 bases, with 7 bases lying between them. In nucleotides, the CDR3 is TGCAGCGTTGGGGCACATAGCAATCAGCCCCAGCATTTT. Its protein product is CSVGAHSNQPQHF.

This clone came up once. The V and J genes are TRBV5-5 and TRBJ1-1; 7 bases line up with TRBD1. Losses at the gene ends were 4 bases for V and 5 bases for J; bases not matched to a gene: 8. CDR3 length: 14 residues. The germline gives CDR1 SGHKS, CDR2 YYEKEE (reference sequence). CDR3 amino acids: CASSPRQGWTEAFF. CDR3 nucleotides: TGTGCCAGCAGCCCCAGACAGGGATGGACTGAAGCTTTCTTT.

This clone was detected once. The V and J genes are TRBV18 and TRBJ2-1; tentatively, D is TRBD1 (6 bases). The CDR3 runs to 15 residues. Trimming cost V 3 bases and J 9 bases, with 18 bases left between them. Germline V gene lookup returns CDR1 KGHSH and CDR2 LQKENI. CDR3 loop: CASSPGAGLSGEQFF. CDR3 in DNA: TGTGCCAGCTCACCGGGGGCAGGGTTATCAGGTGAGCAGTTCTTC.

This clone was observed a few times. The J gene is TRBJ1-2, the V gene TRBV9; possibly TRBD1 for D (6 bases). Germline assignment: CDR1 SGDLS and CDR2 YYNGEE. Trimming shortened V by 2 bases and J by 3 bases, and 14 bases separated the two germline ends. The CDR3 contains 15 residues. The CDR3 DNA follows: TGTGCCAGCAGCGTGGGGGCAGGGAGGGACTATGGCTACACCTTC. Amino acids: CASSVGAGRDYGYTF.

This rearrangement joins TRBV4-1 to TRBJ2-7, with D possibly matching TRBD2 (6 bases). V was cut by 4 bases and J by 1 base, with 17 bases left in between. Germline-derived CDR1 and CDR2 are MGHRA and YSYEKL. The CDR3 covers 16 residues. CDR3 sequence reads: CASSRIPGLRSYEQYF. The CDR3 nucleotides are TGCGCCAGCAGCCGTATTCCGGGACTGAGATCCTACGAGCAGTACTTC.